The sequence of this T cell receptor (beta chain) was determined in a study of CD8+CD57+ T cells in acquired aplastic anemia. About the study: Sorted CD4+ and CD8+ cells gave an average of approximately 3.4 ug of DNA. Overall study findings and caveats: Patients did not significantly differ from controls in CD8+ Simpson's diversity. The study identified around 28 CD8+ CDR3 sequences shared by patients and controls.

V lost 6 bases, J lost 3 bases, and 9 bases lay in between. Germline V CDR1 and CDR2: MNHEY, SVGAGI. This CDR3 spans 12 amino acids. Genomic DNA served as template for TCR beta VDJ and CDR3 profiling. In TCRdb, the reads were re-called with MiXCR into one record per CDR3 protein. The profile shows some 280,000 distinct CDR3 sequences, about 56% of them singletons. Of note for this clonotype: Its antigen is currently unknown.

Sequences were obtained from sorted CD4+, CD8+, or CD8+CD57+ T cells (not recorded which) from PBMCs. The clonotype was recovered from a human donor with severe aplastic anemia or a healthy control (not recorded which). The genes are TRBV6-5 and TRBJ2-7; the D is unclear. Here the CDR3 reads CASRRSVYEQYF. In DNA form, the CDR3 reads TGTGCCAGCAGGCGGAGCGTCTACGAGCAGTACTTC.